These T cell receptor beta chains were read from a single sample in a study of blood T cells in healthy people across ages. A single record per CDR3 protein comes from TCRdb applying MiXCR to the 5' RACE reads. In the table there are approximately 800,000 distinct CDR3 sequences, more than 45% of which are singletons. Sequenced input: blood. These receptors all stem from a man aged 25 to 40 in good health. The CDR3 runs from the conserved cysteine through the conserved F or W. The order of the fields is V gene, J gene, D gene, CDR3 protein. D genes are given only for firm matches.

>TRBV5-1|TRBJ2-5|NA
CASSLDLRGRETQYF
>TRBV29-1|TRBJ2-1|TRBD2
CSVARRLAGDEQFF
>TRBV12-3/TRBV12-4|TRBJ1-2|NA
CASSKGRRYGYTF
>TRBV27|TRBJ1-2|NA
CASSSRLGHGYTF
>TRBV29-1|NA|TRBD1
CSVMGQGGEQYF
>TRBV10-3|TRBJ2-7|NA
CAISESSGDYEQYF
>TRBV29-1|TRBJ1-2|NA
CSVDDQSRGYTF
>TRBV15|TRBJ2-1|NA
CATSRGVAVLARQFF
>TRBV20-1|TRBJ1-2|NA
CSARVGASLAYGYTF
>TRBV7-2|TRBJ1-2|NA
CASSPSGDMGYTF
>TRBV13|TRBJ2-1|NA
CASSLYSNEQFF
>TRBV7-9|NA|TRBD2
CASSLGFAGVAETQYF
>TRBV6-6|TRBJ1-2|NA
CASRRGEVSHGYTF
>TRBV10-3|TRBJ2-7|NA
CAISESAGTGYEQYF
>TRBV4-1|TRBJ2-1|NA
CASSQDGGGNEQFF
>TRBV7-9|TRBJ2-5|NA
CASSFSTGLETQYF
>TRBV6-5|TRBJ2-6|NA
CASSGGFGRANVLTF
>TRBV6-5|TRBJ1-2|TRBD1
CASRQGSYGYTF
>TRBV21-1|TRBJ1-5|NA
CASDSQDVRPQHF
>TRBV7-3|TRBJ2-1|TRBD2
CASSIKAGGPWFF
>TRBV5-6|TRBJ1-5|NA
CASSVWGYNQPQHF
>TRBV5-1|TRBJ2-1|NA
CASQSGTAASSYNERFF
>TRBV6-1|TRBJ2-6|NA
CASSEAGSSGANVLTF
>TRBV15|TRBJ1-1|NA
CATSSWTTFQGYTEAFF
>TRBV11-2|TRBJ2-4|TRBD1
CASSSPTGLAKNIQYF
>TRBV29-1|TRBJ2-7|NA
CSVDALTLDQPSYEQYF
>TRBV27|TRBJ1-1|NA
CASSFWGNTEAFF
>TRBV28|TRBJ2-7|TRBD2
CASSIHPPGGVSEQYF
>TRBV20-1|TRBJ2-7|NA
CSAAGSVGTDYEQYF
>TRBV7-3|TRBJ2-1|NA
CAGGKGAGKGPKSYNEQFF
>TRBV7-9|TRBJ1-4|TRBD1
CASTTGTENEKLFF
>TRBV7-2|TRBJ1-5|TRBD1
CASSKGQVGQPQHF
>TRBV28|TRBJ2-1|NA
CASSRGRFWFF
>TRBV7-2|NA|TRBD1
CASSLVQGADIQYF